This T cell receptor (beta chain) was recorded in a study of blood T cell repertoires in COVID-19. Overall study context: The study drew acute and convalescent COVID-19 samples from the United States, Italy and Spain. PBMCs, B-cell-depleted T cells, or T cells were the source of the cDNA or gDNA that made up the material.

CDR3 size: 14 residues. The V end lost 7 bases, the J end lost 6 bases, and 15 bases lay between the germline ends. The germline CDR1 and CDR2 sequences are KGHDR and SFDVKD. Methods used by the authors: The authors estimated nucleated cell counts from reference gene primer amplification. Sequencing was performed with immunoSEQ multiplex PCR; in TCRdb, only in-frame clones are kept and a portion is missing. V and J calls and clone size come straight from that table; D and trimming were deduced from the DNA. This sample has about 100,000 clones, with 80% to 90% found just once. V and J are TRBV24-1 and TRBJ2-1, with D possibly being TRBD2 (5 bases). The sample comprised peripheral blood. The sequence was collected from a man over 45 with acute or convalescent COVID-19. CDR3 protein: CATRPSEGLNEQFF. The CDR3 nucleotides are TGTGCCACCAGGCCAAGTGAGGGCCTCAATGAGCAGTTCTTC.